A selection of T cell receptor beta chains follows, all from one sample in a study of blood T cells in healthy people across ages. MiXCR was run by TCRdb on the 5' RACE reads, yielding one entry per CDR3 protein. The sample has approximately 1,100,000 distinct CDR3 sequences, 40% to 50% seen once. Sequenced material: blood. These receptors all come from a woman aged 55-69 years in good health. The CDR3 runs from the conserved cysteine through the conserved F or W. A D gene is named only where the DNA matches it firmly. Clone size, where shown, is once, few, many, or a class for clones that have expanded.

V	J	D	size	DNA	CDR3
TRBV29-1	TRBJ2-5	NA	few	TGCAGCGCCGGCAGGGTGGGGGAGACCCAGTACTTC	CSAGRVGETQYF
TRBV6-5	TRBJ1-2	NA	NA	TGTGCCAGCAGTTACGGTGACAGCTCCTATGGCTACACCTTC	CASSYGDSSYGYTF
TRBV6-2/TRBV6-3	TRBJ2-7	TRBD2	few	TGTGCCACCGACCCGGGTGGGACTAGCGGGAGAAAACGGTACGAGCAGTACTTC	CATDPGGTSGRKRYEQYF
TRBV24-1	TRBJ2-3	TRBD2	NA	TGTGCCACCAGTGGAACGGGACTAGCGGGAGCACGGACAGATACGCAGTATTTT	CATSGTGLAGARTDTQYF
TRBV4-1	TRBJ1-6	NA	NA	TGCGCCAGCAGCCAAGACGGGACCCCGGATTCCTATAATTCACCCCTCCACTTT	CASSQDGTPDSYNSPLHF
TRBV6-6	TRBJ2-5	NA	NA	TGTGCCAACAGGGGAGGGTTGGAGACCCAGTACTTC	CANRGGLETQYF
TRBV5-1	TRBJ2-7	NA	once	TGCGCCAGCAGCCCCCCGGCTACCTACGAGCAGTACTTC	CASSPPATYEQYF
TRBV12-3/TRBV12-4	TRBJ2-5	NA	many	TGTGCCAGCAGCTTACATGGGGAGACCCAGTACTTC	CASSLHGETQYF
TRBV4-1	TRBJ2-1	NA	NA	TGCGCCAGCAGCCCCGGCTTTAGGAGCGGTGAGCAGTTCTTC	CASSPGFRSGEQFF
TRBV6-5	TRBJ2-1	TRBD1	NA	TGTGCCAGAAACCGACAGGGGGCCTACAATGAGCAGTTCTTC	CARNRQGAYNEQFF
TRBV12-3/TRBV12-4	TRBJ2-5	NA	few	TGTGCCAGCAGTTTTTTGCGAGAGACCCAGTACTTC	CASSFLRETQYF
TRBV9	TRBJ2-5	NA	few	TGTGCCAGCAGCGCCGGCGGGACGAAGGAGACCCAGTACTTC	CASSAGGTKETQYF
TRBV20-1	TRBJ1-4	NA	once	TGCAGTGCTAGAGATCGTGGGGAAACTAATGAAAAACTGTTTTTT	CSARDRGETNEKLFF
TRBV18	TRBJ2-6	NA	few	TGTGCCAGCTCACCACTTGGCAGGGCCGGGGCCAACGTCCTGACTTTC	CASSPLGRAGANVLTF
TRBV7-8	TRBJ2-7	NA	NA	TGTGCCAGCAGCCGAGGTAGCCAGGGGACCTACGAGCAGTACTTC	CASSRGSQGTYEQYF
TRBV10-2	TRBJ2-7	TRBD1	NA	TGCGCCAGCAGTGAGCCGCGACAGGGCTCCTACGAGCAGTACTTC	CASSEPRQGSYEQYF
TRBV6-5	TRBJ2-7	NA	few	TGTGCCAGCAGTACCGGGACACCTCCCGACGAGCAGTACTTC	CASSTGTPPDEQYF
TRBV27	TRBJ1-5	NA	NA	TGTGCCAGCAGTTTTGGATGGGGTGCGCCCCAGCATTTT	CASSFGWGAPQHF
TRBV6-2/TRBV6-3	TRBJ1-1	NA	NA	TGTGCCAGCAGTTACACCCGGACACTCTGGGGCACCGAAGCTTTCTTT	CASSYTRTLWGTEAFF
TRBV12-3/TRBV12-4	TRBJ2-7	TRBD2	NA	TGTGCCAGCAGTCCCGGGACTAGCGTTCCCAACGAGCAGTACTTC	CASSPGTSVPNEQYF
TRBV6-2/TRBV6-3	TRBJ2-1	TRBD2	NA	TGTGCCAGCAGTTACTCGCTTAGCGGGAGTTATGAGCAGTTCTTC	CASSYSLSGSYEQFF
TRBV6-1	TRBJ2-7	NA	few	TGTGCCAGTGGATTACTTCTTGGCGAGCAGTACTTC	CASGLLLGEQYF